The entry that follows covers one TCR beta chain sequence. Only one count was recorded for this clonotype. Its target antigen remains unknown. The junction and the germline gene differ at one end; a read error may be behind it. In this study, sorted CD4+ and CD8+ T cells from the blood of healthy subjects and of severe aplastic anemia patients had their TCR repertoires deep-sequenced. Ficoll-Paque density gradient centrifugation was used to isolate peripheral blood mononuclear cells. Before DNA extraction, CD4+ and CD8+ T cells were sorted by FACS or by magnetic beads. This sample is part of a study of CD8+CD57+ T cells in acquired aplastic anemia (dated by TCRdb to between 2018 and 2020). General notes on the study: DNA extracted from sorted CD4+ and CD8+ cells had a mean of approximately 3.3 ug, with a range of roughly 0.18 to 27.4 ug. Healthy donor samples averaged roughly 9.8 million reads for CD4+ and 11 million to 14 million for CD8+ cells. The full study reports these points: Roughly 30 CD8+ CDR3 sequences were shared between patients and controls but appeared highly expressed in patients and within their immunodominant clones. Patients and healthy controls showed no significant difference in CD8+ Simpson's diversity (P=0.060).

TCR beta VDJ combination and CDR3 sequence profiling used genomic DNA as the template. An Illumina HiSeq 2000 was the platform used for TCR repertoire sequencing. The published analysis was carried out like this. TRBV/TRBJ rearrangement plots, CDR3 size and DJ length profiles, and Simpson's diversity index were used to evaluate the repertoires. The immunodominant clone was defined as the most abundant DNA sequence in deep sequencing data. CDR3 amino acid sequences were checked for sharing across subjects and were also compared against the VDJdb database and published repertoires. The public reads were quality trimmed at Q25 with fastp and then assembled into clones with MiXCR by TCRdb, keeping productive beta chains. Every distinct CDR3 protein forms one entry, paired with its most common genes and DNA. The V and J calls shown here were made by TCRdb, not taken from the authors' results. The table for this sample lists a few hundred thousand distinct CDR3 sequences; 61% of them were counted only once. The biggest ten clones account for about 29% of the sample.

Including the terminal cysteine and phenylalanine, the CDR3 comprises 12 residues. Kept here is only the CDR3 DNA, which spans 36 bases and is read in frame from base 1. CDR1 and CDR2 were assigned from the germline V gene as SGHRS and YFSETQ. The rearrangement joined TRBV5-1 to TRBJ2-1; the D gene cannot be resolved reliably. Sequencing was done on a sample of sorted CD4+, CD8+, or CD8+CD57+ T cells (not recorded which) from PBMCs. The receptor was isolated from a human donor in good health. The base sequence is TGCGCAAGCAGCTTGGTGCCCAATGAGCAGTTCTTC. This translates into CASSLVPNEQFF.